This T cell receptor (beta chain) emerged from a study of Ad26.COV2.S vaccination and SARS-CoV-2 variants. Across the study: Each vaccinee took Ad26.COV2.S intramuscularly, once or twice 56 days apart.

There are a few counts of this clone. Profiling relied on immunoSEQ multiplex PCR, and the TCRdb table lists in-frame clones only, not all of them. The table lists 500,000 or so clones, roughly nine tenths of them singletons. Germline V gene sequence: CDR1 SGHKS, CDR2 YYEKEE (reference sequence). V was clipped by 0 bases and J by 7 bases, with 14 bases between them. This CDR3 has 15 residues. Noted treatment: around 19 received Ad26.COV2.S at low or high dose, single or two shots; 5 received placebo; per-sample allocation not given. Collection of the samples took place on day 63 after the first injection of vaccine or placebo. The study used a vaccine consisting of an Ad26 vector that expressed Wuhan-strain SARS-CoV-2 spike.

The TCR was taken from a person between 18 and 65 years old who received the Ad26.COV2.S COVID-19 vaccine or a placebo. The chain carries TRBV5-5 and TRBJ2-1, with D possibly being TRBD1 or TRBD2 (6 bases each). Sample: peripheral blood, taken in a trial of Ad26.COV2.S vaccine versus placebo. CDR3 loop: CASSLGGAQNNEQFF. CDR3 sequence (DNA): TGTGCCAGCAGCTTGGGGGGGGCACAGAATAATGAGCAGTTCTTC.